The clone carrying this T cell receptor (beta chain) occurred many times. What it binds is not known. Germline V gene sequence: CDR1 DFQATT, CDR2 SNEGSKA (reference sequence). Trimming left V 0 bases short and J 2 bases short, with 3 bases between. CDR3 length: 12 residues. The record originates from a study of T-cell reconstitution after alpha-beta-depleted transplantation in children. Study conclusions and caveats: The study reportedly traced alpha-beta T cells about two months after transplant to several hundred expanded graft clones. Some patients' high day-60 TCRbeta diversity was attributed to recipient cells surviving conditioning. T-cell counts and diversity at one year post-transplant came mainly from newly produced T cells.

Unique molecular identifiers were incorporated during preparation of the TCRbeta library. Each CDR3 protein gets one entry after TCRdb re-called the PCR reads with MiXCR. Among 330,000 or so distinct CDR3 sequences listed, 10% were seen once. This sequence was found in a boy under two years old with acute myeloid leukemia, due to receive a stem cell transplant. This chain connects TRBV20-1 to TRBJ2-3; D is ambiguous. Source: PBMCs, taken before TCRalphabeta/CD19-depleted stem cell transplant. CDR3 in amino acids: CSARETTDTQYF. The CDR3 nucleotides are TGCAGTGCTAGAGAGACCACAGATACGCAGTATTTT.